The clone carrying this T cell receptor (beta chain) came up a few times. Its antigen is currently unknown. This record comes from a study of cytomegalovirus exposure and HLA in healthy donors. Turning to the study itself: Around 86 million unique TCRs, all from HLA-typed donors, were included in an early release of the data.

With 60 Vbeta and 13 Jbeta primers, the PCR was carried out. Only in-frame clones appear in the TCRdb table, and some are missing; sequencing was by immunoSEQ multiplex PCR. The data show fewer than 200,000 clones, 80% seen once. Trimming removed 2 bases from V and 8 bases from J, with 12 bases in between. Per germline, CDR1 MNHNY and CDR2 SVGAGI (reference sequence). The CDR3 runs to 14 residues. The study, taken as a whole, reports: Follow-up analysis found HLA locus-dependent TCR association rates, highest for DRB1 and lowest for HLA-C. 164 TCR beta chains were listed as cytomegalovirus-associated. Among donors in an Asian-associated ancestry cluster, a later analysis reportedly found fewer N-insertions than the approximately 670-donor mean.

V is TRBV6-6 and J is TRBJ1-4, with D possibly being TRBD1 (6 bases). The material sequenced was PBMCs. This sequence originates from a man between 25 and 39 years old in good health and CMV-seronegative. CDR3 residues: CASSYGGMAEKLFF. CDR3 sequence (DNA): TGTGCCAGCAGTTACGGGGGCATGGCGGAAAAACTGTTTTTT.